A selection of T cell receptor beta chains follows, all from one sample in a study of blood T cell repertoires in COVID-19. Profiled with immunoSEQ multiplex PCR; TCRdb holds only in-frame clones, not every one. This table has about 170,000 clones, about 90% appearing once. Sequencing was carried out using PBMCs or T cells enriched from blood (not recorded which). The receptors originated from a woman aged 45-60 years who had recovered from COVID-19. Both conserved end residues are part of each CDR3. Each record gives: clone size, J gene, V gene, D gene, CDR3 DNA, CDR3 protein. A D gene is named only where the DNA matches it firmly. Only part of the rows carry a size: once, few, many, or a class if the clone is expanded.

>NA|TRBJ2-7|TRBV2|NA
TGTGCCAGCAGCGCACAGCCCCCGAGGACTATTTTACAGGAGCAGTACTTC
CASSAQPPRTILQEQYF
>NA|TRBJ1-1|TRBV30|NA
TGTGCCTGGAGTGCCCCTCGCATAGGCCCGAGGGCTGAAGCTTTCTTT
CAWSAPRIGPRAEAFF
>NA|TRBJ2-1|TRBV4-2|TRBD2
TGTGCCAGCAGCCAAGACGCGGGACTAGCGGTTGATGAGCAGTTCTTC
CASSQDAGLAVDEQFF
>NA|TRBJ2-3|TRBV18|NA
TGTGCCAGCTCAGAGACTAGGGAGGCAGATACGCAGTATTTT
CASSETREADTQYF
>NA|TRBJ1-6|TRBV2|NA
TGTGCCAGCAGTGTTCAGCGTAATTCACCCCTCCACTTT
CASSVQRNSPLHF
>NA|TRBJ2-3|TRBV3-1/TRBV3-2|TRBD2
TGTGCCAGCAGCCAAGCCCGGACTAGCGGGACCCATCGCGCGGGGACGCAGTATTTT
CASSQARTSGTHRAGTQYF
>NA|TRBJ2-7|TRBV2|TRBD1
TGTGCCAGCAGTAAAGACAGGGGGGCCCACGAGCAGTACTTC
CASSKDRGAHEQYF
>NA|TRBJ2-1|TRBV9|NA
TGTGCCAGCAGCCCTAACTACAATGAGCAGTTCTTC
CASSPNYNEQFF
>few|TRBJ1-5|TRBV9|TRBD1
TGTGCCAGCAGCCGGACAGGGAGTGATCAGCCCCAGCATTTT
CASSRTGSDQPQHF
>NA|TRBJ1-2|TRBV29-1|NA
TGCAGCGTTGATCCCAGTGATGGCTACACCTTC
CSVDPSDGYTF
>few|TRBJ2-1|TRBV12-3/TRBV12-4|TRBD2
TGTGCCAGCAGTTCCCTGCGGGGGGGAGAGTTCTTC
CASSSLRGGEFF
>NA|TRBJ2-1|TRBV30|TRBD2
TGTGCGTTGAGTACTAGCGGTAGCTACAATGAGCAGTTCTTC
CALSTSGSYNEQFF
>NA|TRBJ2-3|TRBV18|NA
TGTGCCAGCTCACCACCGAAAATGTCTACTCTCGGCACAGATACGCAGTATTTT
CASSPPKMSTLGTDTQYF
>once|TRBJ2-3|TRBV9|TRBD1
TGTGCCAGCAGCGCGCATGGGACAGGGTTGTCAGATACGCAGTATTTT
CASSAHGTGLSDTQYF
>NA|TRBJ2-7|TRBV5-4|NA
TGTGCCAGCAGAGGGGGAGAGCCCTCCTACGAGCAGTACTTC
CASRGGEPSYEQYF
>NA|TRBJ2-3|TRBV15|TRBD2
TGTGCCACCAGCAGCACTAGCGGGAGGATGGCCTCCACAGATACGCAGTATTTT
CATSSTSGRMASTDTQYF
>NA|TRBJ2-1|TRBV27|TRBD2
TGTGCCAGCAGTTTTGGGCTAGCGGGAATGAATGAGCAGTTCTTC
CASSFGLAGMNEQFF
>NA|TRBJ1-5|TRBV6-5|NA
TGTGCCAGCAGGGACAAGGGCCTTAGCAATCAGCCCCAGCATTTT
CASRDKGLSNQPQHF
>NA|TRBJ1-1|TRBV29-1|NA
TGCAGCGTTAATACAGGGCCGAACACTGAAGCTTTCTTT
CSVNTGPNTEAFF
>NA|TRBJ2-7|TRBV11-3|TRBD2
TGTGCCAGCAGCCGGACTAGCGGGATTATGTACGAGCAGTACTTC
CASSRTSGIMYEQYF
>NA|TRBJ1-2|TRBV11-2|NA
TGTGCCAGCGCGGGAGGGTACAATTCGGGCTACACCTTC
CASAGGYNSGYTF
>NA|TRBJ2-1|TRBV5-4|NA
TGTGCCAGCAGCTTGGGCGGGGACAGAAACAATGAGCAGTTCTTC
CASSLGGDRNNEQFF
>NA|TRBJ2-1|TRBV3-1/TRBV3-2|TRBD2
TGTGCCAGCAGCCCCTGGACTAGCGAGGACAATGAGCAGTTCTTC
CASSPWTSEDNEQFF